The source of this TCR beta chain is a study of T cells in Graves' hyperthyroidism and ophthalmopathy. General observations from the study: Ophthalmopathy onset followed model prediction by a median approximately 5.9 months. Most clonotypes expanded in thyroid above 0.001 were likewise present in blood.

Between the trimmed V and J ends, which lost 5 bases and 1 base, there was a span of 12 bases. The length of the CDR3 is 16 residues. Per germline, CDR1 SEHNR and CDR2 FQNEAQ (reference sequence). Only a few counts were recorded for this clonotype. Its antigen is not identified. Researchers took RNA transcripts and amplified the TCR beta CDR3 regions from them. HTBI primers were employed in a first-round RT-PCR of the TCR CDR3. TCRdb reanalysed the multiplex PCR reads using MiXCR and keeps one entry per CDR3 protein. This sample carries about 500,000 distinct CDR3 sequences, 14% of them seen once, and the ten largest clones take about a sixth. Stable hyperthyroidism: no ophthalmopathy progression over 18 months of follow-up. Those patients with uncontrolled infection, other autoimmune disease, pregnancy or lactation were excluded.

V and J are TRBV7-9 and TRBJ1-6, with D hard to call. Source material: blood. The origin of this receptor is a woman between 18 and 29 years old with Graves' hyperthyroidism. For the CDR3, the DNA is TGTGCCAGCAGCCCGACCCCCGCGTCCTATAATTCACCCCTCCACTTT. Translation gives CASSPTPASYNSPLHF.